Below, 25 T cell receptor beta chains from the same sample are listed, as sequenced in a study of blood T cell repertoires in COVID-19. Assay: immunoSEQ multiplex PCR; the TCRdb copy retains only in-frame clones and omits some. In the table there are about 160,000 clones, approximately 85% of which are singletons. Material: peripheral blood. The origin of the receptors is a man aged 35 to 55 with acute or convalescent COVID-19.

This clone was seen more than once but under ten times. The chain employs TRBV27 and TRBJ1-2; 8 nucleotides line up with TRBD1. V trimming: 8 bases; J trimming: 4 bases; junction bases outside the gene matches: 6. The CDR3 has 13 residues. CDR1 is MNHEY and CDR2 is SMNVEV in the germline V gene (reference sequence). CDR3 DNA: TGTGCCAGCGGCTACAGGGGGGGCTATGGCTACACCTTC. As protein: CASGYRGGYGYTF.

V usage is TRBV10-3 and J usage is TRBJ1-1; D might be TRBD1 (6 bases). Looked up from germline, CDR1 is ENHRY and CDR2 is SYGVKD. Trimming shortened V by 4 bases and J by 0 bases, and 12 bases separated the two germline ends. This CDR3 is 15 amino acids long. The CDR3 DNA is TGTGCCATCAGTGGAGGACAGACGATGAACACTGAAGCTTTCTTT. Protein product: CAISGGQTMNTEAFF.

The rearrangement uses TRBV4-3 and TRBJ2-5; D might be TRBD2 (6 bases). V lost 3 bases to trimming and J lost 3 bases, with 14 bases between them. The germline V gene encodes CDR1 LGHNA and CDR2 YSLEER. The length of the CDR3 is 15 residues. CDR3 nucleotide sequence: TGCGCCAGCAGCCAGCAACCGGGAGCCGAAGAGACCCAGTACTTC. This sequence encodes CASSQQPGAEETQYF.

V is TRBV7-6 and J is TRBJ2-1; 8 bases map to TRBD2. Germline V lookup: CDR1 SGHVS, CDR2 FNYEAQ. The CDR3 loop spans 16 amino acids. V dropped 1 base and J dropped 9; count of bases not matched to a gene: 11. The CDR3 loop reads CASSLDPAGVHGEQFF. For the CDR3, the DNA is TGTGCCAGCAGCTTAGATCCAGCGGGGGTTCACGGTGAGCAGTTCTTC.

V gene TRBV15 combines with J gene TRBJ1-2, with D tentatively TRBD1 (6 bases). Deletions cut 1 base from V and 3 bases from J, with 21 bases between. Germline values: CDR1 LNHNV, CDR2 YYDKDF (reference sequence). This CDR3 is built from 18 residues. For the CDR3, the DNA is TGTGCCACCAGCAGAGCCGGGTCAGGGGCTACCCGGGACTATGGCTACACCTTC. It translates to CATSRAGSGATRDYGYTF.

In nucleotides, the CDR3 is TGTGCCAGCAATTTCTCCGGGAAATATTCCTACGAGCAGTACTTC. Translated, it gives CASNFSGKYSYEQYF. This chain links TRBV11-3 with TRBJ2-7, with D perhaps TRBD2 (5 bases). Trimming shortened V by 7 bases and J by 1 base, and 17 bases separated the two germline ends. CDR1 is SGHNT, CDR2 YENEEA, per germline. CDR3 length equals 15 residues.

The chain combines TRBV18 with TRBJ2-3, with 8 positions matching TRBD1. After removal of 6 bases from V and 4 bases from J, the junction contained 24 bases not matched to a gene. The CDR3 is made up of 20 amino acids. Per the germline V gene, CDR1 is KGHSH and CDR2 is LQKENI. The CDR3 DNA sequence: TGTGCCAGCTCGATCGTCGGTGTAACAGGGGGTTTTAGGATTGCAGATACGCAGTATTTT. Translating gives CASSIVGVTGGFRIADTQYF.

This clone has only one observation. The chain employs TRBV4-2 and TRBJ1-5; perhaps TRBD1 as D (5 bases). The V and J ends lost 1 base and 11 bases respectively, with 6 bases between them. The length of the CDR3 is 11 residues. Germline CDR1 LGHNA, CDR2 YNFKEQ. This CDR3 is CASSQGGAQHF. CDR3 coding DNA: TGTGCCAGCAGCCAAGGGGGGGCCCAGCATTTT.

This chain uses TRBV6-4 with TRBJ2-4; D gene unclear. Trimming left V 5 bases short and J 6 bases short, with 5 bases between. Per germline, CDR1 MRHNA and CDR2 SNTAGT. This CDR3 comprises 11 residues. CDR3 bases: TGTGCCAGCAGTTCTACAAACATTCAGTACTTC. Translated, it gives CASSSTNIQYF.

This chain uses TRBV6-1 with TRBJ1-1; no definite D call. Germline V gene data show CDR1 as MNHNS and CDR2 as SASEGT. V lost 3 bases, J lost 6 bases, and 17 bases lay in between. This CDR3 is 15 amino acids long. The CDR3 spells CASSEDLGSWAEAFF. CDR3 in DNA: TGTGCCAGCAGTGAGGACTTGGGGTCTTGGGCTGAAGCTTTCTTT.

The V call is TRBV7-9, the J call TRBJ2-7; D is unresolved. This CDR3 spans 15 amino acids. The germline V gene has CDR1 SEHNR and CDR2 FQNEAQ (reference sequence). Trimming took 1 base from V and 4 from J, leaving 14 bases between them. The CDR3 loop is CASSLDRVFTYEQYF. The DNA for the CDR3 is TGTGCCAGCAGCTTAGACCGGGTCTTCACTTACGAGCAGTACTTC.

DNA for the CDR3: TGTGCCAGCAGCCCCAGCGCGGGAACCTCCTACGAGCAGTACTTC. It yields the protein CASSPSAGTSYEQYF. This rearrangement joins TRBV4-2 to TRBJ2-7; maybe TRBD2 (6 bases). Germline V gives CDR1 LGHNA, CDR2 YNFKEQ. Trimming left V 4 bases short and J 0 bases short, with 13 bases between. This CDR3 region has 15 residues.

V and J are TRBV5-4 and TRBJ2-1; weak D call: TRBD1 (5 bases). Germline V gene lookup returns CDR1 SGHNT and CDR2 YYREEE (reference sequence). Trimming took 0 bases from V and 7 from J, leaving 5 bases between them. This CDR3 spans 12 amino acids. The CDR3 coding sequence is TGTGCCAGCAGCTTGGGGACAAATGAGCAGTTCTTC. Translation gives CASSLGTNEQFF.

The chain's CDR3 is CATPPAGGGYEQYF. The CDR3 DNA reads TGTGCCACCCCACCGGCGGGGGGAGGGTACGAGCAGTACTTC. The chain is built from TRBV2 and TRBJ2-7, with 8 bases fitting TRBD2. The CDR3 loop spans 14 amino acids. CDR1 is SNHLY and CDR2 is FYNNEI in the germline V gene. Trimming cost V 10 bases and J 4 bases; bases outside gene matches: 12.

The chain has TRBV9 and TRBJ1-4; D gene uncertain. The CDR3 consists of 14 residues. The germline V gene encodes CDR1 SGDLS and CDR2 YYNGEE. Trimming took 4 bases from V and 8 from J, leaving 15 bases between them. CDR3: CASSKGGNNEKLFF. The CDR3 nucleotides read TGTGCCAGCAGCAAGGGAGGAAACAACGAAAAACTGTTTTTT.

The chain links TRBV28 to TRBJ1-1, with 7 bases identical to TRBD1. Trimming removed 8 bases from V and 3 bases from J; junction bases left unmatched: 12. The CDR3 runs 15 residues. Germline loops: CDR1 MDHEN, CDR2 SYDVKM. The CDR3 reads CASSRQGKVDTEAFF. The CDR3 coding sequence is TGTGCCAGCTCCCGACAGGGTAAGGTGGACACTGAAGCTTTCTTT. Full variable domain (outside the CDR3, taken from reference TRBV28 and TRBJ1-1): DVKVTQSSRYLVKRTGEKVFLECVQDMDHENMFWYRQDPGLGLRLIYFSYDVKMKEKGDIPEGYSVSREKKERFSLILESASTNQTSMYLCASSRQGKVDTEAFFGQGTRLTVV.

V and J are TRBV2 and TRBJ2-7; 8 nucleotides line up with TRBD2. Germline V gene lookup returns CDR1 SNHLY and CDR2 FYNNEI. The CDR3 is 15 amino acids. With V trimmed by 5 bases and J by 2 bases, 8 bases remained unmatched. DNA of the CDR3: TGTGCCAGCAGTCAGGGGCGGGGGGCGGCCTACGAGCAGTACTTC. It translates to CASSQGRGAAYEQYF.

The chain links TRBV7-9 to TRBJ1-6, with D maybe TRBD1 (6 bases). V was pared by 10 bases and J by 6 bases, with 16 bases between. Germline lookup yields CDR1 SEHNR and CDR2 FQNEAQ (reference sequence). The CDR3 spans 14 residues. The CDR3 bases are TGTGCCACCACCCGGGGGGCAGTTAATTCACCCCTCCACTTT. This gives the protein CATTRGAVNSPLHF.

The CDR3, as DNA: TGCGCCAGCAGCTTGGAAACATCTCTGAACACTGAAGCTTTCTTT. Translating gives CASSLETSLNTEAFF. J is TRBJ1-1 and V is TRBV5-1; D is undetermined. Trimming shortened V by 0 bases and J by 0 bases, and 9 bases separated the two germline ends. Germline-derived CDR1 and CDR2 are SGHRS and YFSETQ. The CDR3 sequence is 15 residues long.

The chain has TRBV10-3 and TRBJ2-5, with D perhaps TRBD1 (6 bases). This CDR3 has 15 amino acids. From germline, CDR1 is ENHRY and CDR2 SYGVKD. V lost 4 bases to trimming and J lost 0 bases, with 12 bases between them. Here the CDR3 reads CAISVWGQYQETQYF. CDR3 nucleotides: TGTGCCATCAGTGTTTGGGGGCAGTACCAAGAGACCCAGTACTTC.

The chain links TRBV6-5 to TRBJ1-5; the match to TRBD1 covers 10 bases. V dropped 6 bases and J dropped 6; count of bases not matched to a gene: 5. This CDR3 has 14 residues. Per germline, CDR1 MNHEY and CDR2 SVGAGI. The DNA for the CDR3 is TGTGCCAGCAGCGGGACAGGGGCTGGTCAGCCCCAGCATTTT. Protein product: CASSGTGAGQPQHF.

This chain connects TRBV6-1 to TRBJ1-1; D is undetermined. The V gene lost 4 bases and the J gene lost 4 bases, with 19 bases spanning the gap. The CDR3 spans 16 residues. CDR1 is MNHNS, CDR2 SASEGT, per germline. CDR3 residues: CASSGLAGWYSTEAFF. In DNA, the CDR3 is TGTGCCAGCAGTGGGTTGGCGGGTTGGTACAGCACTGAAGCTTTCTTT.

This clone was recorded only once. CDR3 in DNA: TGTGCCAGCAGCTTGGCCGTAATGGAGAATTCACCCCTCCACTTT. This gives the protein CASSLAVMENSPLHF. The chain employs TRBV5-4 and TRBJ1-6; D remains ambiguous. The CDR3 covers 15 residues. Per germline, CDR1 SGHNT and CDR2 YYREEE (reference sequence). V lost 0 bases to trimming and J lost 7 bases, with 11 bases between them.

The chain carries TRBV11-1 and TRBJ2-7; TRBD1 matches at 8 bases. In germline, CDR1 is SGHAT, CDR2 FQDESV (reference sequence). CDR3 length: 15 amino acids. After removal of 5 bases from V and 4 bases from J, the junction contained 10 bases not matched to a gene. The CDR3 nucleotides read TGTGCCAGCAGCCTGGACAGGGCTTTAAGTTACGAGCAGTACTTC. Amino acids: CASSLDRALSYEQYF. Full variable domain (rest looked up from reference TRBV11-1 and TRBJ2-7): EAEVAQSPRYKITEKSQAVAFWCDPISGHATLYWYRQILGQGPELLVQFQDESVVDDSQLPKDRFSAERLKGVDSTLKIQPAELGDSAMYLCASSLDRALSYEQYFGPGTRLTVT.

The chain couples TRBV5-1 to TRBJ2-3; TRBD2 matches 9 bases. The CDR3 is made up of 16 amino acids. The ends lost 4 bases at V and 1 base at J; junction bases unmatched: 7. Germline loops: CDR1 SGHRS, CDR2 YFSETQ. The chain's CDR3 is CASSALAGSGTDTQYF. The DNA for the CDR3 is TGCGCCAGCAGCGCCCTAGCGGGGTCTGGCACAGATACGCAGTATTTT. Using reference TRBV5-1 and TRBJ2-3 for the parts outside the CDR3, the full variable domain is KAGVTQTPRYLIKTRGQQVTLSCSPISGHRSVSWYQQTPGQGLQFLFEYFSETQRNKGNFPGRFSGRQFSNSRSEMNVSTLELGDSALYLCASSALAGSGTDTQYFGPGTRLTVL.